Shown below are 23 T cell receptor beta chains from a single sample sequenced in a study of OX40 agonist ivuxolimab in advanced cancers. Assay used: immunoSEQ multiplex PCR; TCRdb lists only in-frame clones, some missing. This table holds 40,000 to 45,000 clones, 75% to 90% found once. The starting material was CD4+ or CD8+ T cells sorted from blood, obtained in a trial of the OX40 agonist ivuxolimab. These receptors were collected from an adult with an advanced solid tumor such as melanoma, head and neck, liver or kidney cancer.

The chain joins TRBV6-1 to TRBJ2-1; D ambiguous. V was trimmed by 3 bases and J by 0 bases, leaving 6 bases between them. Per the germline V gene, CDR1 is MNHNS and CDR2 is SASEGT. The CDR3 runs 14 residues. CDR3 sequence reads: CASSDWNSYNEQFF. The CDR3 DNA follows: TGTGCCAGCAGTGACTGGAACTCCTACAATGAGCAGTTCTTC.

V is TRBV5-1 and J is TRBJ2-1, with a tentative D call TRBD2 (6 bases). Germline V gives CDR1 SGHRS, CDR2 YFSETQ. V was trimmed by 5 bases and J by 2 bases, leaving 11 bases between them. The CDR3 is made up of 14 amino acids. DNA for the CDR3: TGCGCCAGCAGACCGGGACTGGCCTACAATGAGCAGTTCTTC. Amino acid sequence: CASRPGLAYNEQFF. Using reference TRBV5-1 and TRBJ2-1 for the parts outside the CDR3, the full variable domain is KAGVTQTPRYLIKTRGQQVTLSCSPISGHRSVSWYQQTPGQGLQFLFEYFSETQRNKGNFPGRFSGRQFSNSRSEMNVSTLELGDSALYLCASRPGLAYNEQFFGPGTRLTVL.

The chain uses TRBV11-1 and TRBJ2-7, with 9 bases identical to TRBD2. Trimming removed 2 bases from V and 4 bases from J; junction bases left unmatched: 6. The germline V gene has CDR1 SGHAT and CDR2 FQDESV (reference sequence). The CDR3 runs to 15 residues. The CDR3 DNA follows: TGTGCCAGCAGCTTATCCCTAGCGGGACTTTACGAGCAGTACTTC. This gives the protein CASSLSLAGLYEQYF.

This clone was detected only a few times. The CDR3 DNA reads TGTGCGGTTGGGCAAATCGAAGCTTTCTTT. Protein product: CAVGQIEAFF. V gene TRBV5-4 combines with J gene TRBJ1-1, with D unresolved. Germline CDR1 is SGHNT and CDR2 is YYREEE (reference sequence). This CDR3 is 10 amino acids long.

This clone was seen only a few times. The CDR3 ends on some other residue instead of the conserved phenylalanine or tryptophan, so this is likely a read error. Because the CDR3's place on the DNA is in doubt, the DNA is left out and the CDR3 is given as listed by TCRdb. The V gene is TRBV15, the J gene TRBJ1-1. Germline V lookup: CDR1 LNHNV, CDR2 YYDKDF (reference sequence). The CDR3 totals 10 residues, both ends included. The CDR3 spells CATSRAEKPH.

CDR3 sequence: CASSSVWDSGGYTF. In DNA, the CDR3 is TGTGCCAGCAGTTCAGTTTGGGATTCGGGAGGCTACACCTTC. This chain joins TRBV7-9 and TRBJ1-2; D is unclear. The V end lost 6 bases, the J end lost 8 bases, and 19 bases lay between the germline ends. The CDR3 consists of 14 residues. CDR1 SEHNR and CDR2 FQNEAQ come from the germline V gene (reference sequence). Variable domain in full (rest from reference TRBV7-9 and TRBJ1-2): DTGVSQNPRHKITKRGQNVTFRCDPISEHNRLYWYRQTLGQGPEFLTYFQNEAQLEKSRLLSDRFSAERPKGSFSTLEIQRTEQGDSAMYLCASSSVWDSGGYTFGSGTRLTVV.

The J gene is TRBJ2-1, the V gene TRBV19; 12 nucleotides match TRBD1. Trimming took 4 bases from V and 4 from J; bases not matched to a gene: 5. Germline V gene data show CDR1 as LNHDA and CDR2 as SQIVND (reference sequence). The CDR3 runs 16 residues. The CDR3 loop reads CASSTGQGARYNEQFF. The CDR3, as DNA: TGTGCCAGTAGTACGGGACAGGGGGCGCGATACAATGAGCAGTTCTTC.

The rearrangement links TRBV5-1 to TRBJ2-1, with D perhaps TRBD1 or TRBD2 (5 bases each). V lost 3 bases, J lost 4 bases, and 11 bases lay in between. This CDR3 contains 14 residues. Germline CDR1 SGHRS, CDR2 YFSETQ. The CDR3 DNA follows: TGCGCCAGCAGCTCCGAGGGACCTTACAATGAGCAGTTCTTC. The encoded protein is CASSSEGPYNEQFF.

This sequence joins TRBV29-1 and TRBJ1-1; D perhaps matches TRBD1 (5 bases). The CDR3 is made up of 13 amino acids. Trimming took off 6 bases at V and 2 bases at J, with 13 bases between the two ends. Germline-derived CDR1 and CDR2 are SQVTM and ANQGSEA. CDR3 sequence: CSVARQGNTEAFF. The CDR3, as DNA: TGCAGCGTAGCCAGGCAGGGCAACACTGAAGCTTTCTTT. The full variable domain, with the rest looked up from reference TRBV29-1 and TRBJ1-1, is SAVISQKPSRDICQRGTSLTIQCQVDSQVTMMFWYRQQPGQSLTLIATANQGSEATYESGFVIDKFPISRPNLTFSTLTVSNMSPEDSSIYLCSVARQGNTEAFFGQGTRLTVV.

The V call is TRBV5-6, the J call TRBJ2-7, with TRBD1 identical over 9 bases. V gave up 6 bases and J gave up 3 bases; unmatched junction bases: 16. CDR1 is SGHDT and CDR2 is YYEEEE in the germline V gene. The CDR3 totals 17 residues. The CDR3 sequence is CASTVQGAIGVSYEQYF. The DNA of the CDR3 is TGTGCCAGCACCGTACAGGGGGCGATCGGGGTCAGCTACGAGCAGTACTTC.

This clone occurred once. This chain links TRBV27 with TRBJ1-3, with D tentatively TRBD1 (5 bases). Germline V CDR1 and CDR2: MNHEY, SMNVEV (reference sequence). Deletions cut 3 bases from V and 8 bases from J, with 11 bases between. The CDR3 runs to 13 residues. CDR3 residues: CASSFGMGDTIYF. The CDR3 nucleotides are TGTGCCAGCAGTTTCGGAATGGGGGACACCATATATTTT.

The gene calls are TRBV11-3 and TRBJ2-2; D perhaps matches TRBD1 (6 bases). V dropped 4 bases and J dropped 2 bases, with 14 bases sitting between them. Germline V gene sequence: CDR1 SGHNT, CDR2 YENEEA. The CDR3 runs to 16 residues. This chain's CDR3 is CASSSTGTFNTGELFF. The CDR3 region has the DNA TGTGCCAGCAGCTCTACCGGGACATTTAACACCGGGGAGCTGTTTTTT.

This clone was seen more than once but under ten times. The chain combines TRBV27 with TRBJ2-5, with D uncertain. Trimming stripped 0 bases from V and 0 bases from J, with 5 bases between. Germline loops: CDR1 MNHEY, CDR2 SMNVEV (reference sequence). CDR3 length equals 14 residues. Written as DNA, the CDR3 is TGTGCCAGCAGTTTATCCCCGTACCAAGAGACCCAGTACTTC. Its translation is CASSLSPYQETQYF.

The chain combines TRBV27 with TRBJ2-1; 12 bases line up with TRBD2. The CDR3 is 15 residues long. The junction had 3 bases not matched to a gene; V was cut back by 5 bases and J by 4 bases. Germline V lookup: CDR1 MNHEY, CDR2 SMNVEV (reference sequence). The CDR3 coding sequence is TGTGCCAGCAGTGCTGGACTAGCGGGGTACAATGAGCAGTTCTTC. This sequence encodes CASSAGLAGYNEQFF.

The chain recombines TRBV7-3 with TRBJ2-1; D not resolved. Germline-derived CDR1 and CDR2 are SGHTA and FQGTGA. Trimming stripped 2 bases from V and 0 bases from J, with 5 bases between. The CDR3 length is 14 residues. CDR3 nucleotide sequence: TGTGCCAGCAGCTTAGTGGGCTCCTACAATGAGCAGTTCTTC. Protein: CASSLVGSYNEQFF.

CDR3 sequence (DNA): TGTGCCAGCAGTCGGGGACAGGCCAATCAGCCCCAGCATTTT. Protein sequence: CASSRGQANQPQHF. The chain employs TRBV6-6 and TRBJ1-5; 8 nucleotides agree with TRBD1. CDR1 and CDR2 (germline): MNHNY, SVGAGI (reference sequence). The CDR3 is 14 amino acids. The junction had 3 bases not matched to a gene; V was cut back by 5 bases and J by 3 bases.

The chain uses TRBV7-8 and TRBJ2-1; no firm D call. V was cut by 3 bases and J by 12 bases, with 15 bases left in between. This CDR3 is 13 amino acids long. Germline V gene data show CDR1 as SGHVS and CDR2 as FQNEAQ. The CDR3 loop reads CASSFVVLQRQFF. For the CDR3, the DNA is TGTGCCAGCAGCTTCGTCGTTCTCCAGAGGCAGTTCTTC.

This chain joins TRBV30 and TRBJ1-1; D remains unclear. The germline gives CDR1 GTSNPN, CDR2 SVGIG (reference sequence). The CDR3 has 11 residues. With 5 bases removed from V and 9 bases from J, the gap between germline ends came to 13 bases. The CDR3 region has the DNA TGTGCCTGGTCTTGGGAGGGTAAAGCTTTCTTT. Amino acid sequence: CAWSWEGKAFF.

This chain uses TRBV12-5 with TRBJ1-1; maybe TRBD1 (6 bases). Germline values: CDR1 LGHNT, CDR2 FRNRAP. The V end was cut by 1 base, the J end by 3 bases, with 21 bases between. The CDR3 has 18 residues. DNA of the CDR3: TGTGCTAGTGGTTTGGCCCCAACCCCCCCGCAGGGGCACACTGAAGCTTTCTTT. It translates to CASGLAPTPPQGHTEAFF.

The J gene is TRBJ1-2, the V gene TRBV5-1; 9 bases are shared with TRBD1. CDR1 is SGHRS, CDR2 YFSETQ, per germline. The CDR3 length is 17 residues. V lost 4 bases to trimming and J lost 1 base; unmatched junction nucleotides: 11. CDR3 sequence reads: CASSRGATGGSNYGYTF. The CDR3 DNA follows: TGCGCCAGCAGCAGAGGGGCGACAGGGGGAAGTAACTATGGCTACACCTTC. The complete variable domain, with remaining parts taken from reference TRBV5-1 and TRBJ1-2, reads KAGVTQTPRYLIKTRGQQVTLSCSPISGHRSVSWYQQTPGQGLQFLFEYFSETQRNKGNFPGRFSGRQFSNSRSEMNVSTLELGDSALYLCASSRGATGGSNYGYTFGSGTRLTVV.

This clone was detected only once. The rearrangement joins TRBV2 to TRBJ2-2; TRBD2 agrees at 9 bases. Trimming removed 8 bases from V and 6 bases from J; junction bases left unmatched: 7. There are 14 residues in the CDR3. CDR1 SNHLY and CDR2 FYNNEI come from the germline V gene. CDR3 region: CASAGTSSPGELFF. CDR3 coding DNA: TGTGCCAGCGCCGGGACTAGCAGTCCCGGGGAGCTGTTTTTT.

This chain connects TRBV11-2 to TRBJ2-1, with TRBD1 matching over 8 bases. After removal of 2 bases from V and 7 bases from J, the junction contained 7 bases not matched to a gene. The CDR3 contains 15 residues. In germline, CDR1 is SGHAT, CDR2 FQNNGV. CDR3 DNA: TGTGCCAGCAGCTTATATGGCAGGGGGCCTAATGAGCAGTTCTTC. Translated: CASSLYGRGPNEQFF.

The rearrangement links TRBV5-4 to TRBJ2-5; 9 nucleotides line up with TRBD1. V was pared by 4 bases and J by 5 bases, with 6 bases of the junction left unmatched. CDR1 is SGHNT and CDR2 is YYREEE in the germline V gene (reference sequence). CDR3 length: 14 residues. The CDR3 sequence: CASSTDRGRETQYF. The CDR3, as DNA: TGTGCCAGCAGCACGGACAGGGGCCGGGAGACCCAGTACTTC. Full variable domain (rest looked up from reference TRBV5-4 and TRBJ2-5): ETGVTQSPTHLIKTRGQQVTLRCSSQSGHNTVSWYQQALGQGPQFIFQYYREEENGRGNFPPRFSGLQFPNYSSELNVNALELDDSALYLCASSTDRGRETQYFGPGTRLLVL.